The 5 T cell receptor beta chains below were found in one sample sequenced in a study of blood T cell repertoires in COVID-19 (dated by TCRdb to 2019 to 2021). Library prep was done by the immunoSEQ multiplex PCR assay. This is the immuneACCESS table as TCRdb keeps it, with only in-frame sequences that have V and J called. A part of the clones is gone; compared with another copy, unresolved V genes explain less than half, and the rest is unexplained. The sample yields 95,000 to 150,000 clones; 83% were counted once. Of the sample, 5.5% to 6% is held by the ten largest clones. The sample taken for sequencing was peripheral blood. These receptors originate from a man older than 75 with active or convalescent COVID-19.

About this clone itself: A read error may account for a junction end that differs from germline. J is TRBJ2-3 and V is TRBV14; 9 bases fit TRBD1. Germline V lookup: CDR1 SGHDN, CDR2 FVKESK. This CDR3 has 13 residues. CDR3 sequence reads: CASSQDRTGDKNF. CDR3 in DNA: TGTGCCAGCAGCCAAGATAGGACAGGGGACAAGAATTTT.

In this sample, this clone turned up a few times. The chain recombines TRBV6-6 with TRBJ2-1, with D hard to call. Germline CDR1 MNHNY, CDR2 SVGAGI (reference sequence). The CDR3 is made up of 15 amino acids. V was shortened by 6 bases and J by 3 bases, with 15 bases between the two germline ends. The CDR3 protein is CASSLATGYYNEQFF. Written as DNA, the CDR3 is TGTGCCAGCAGCCTCGCGACCGGGTACTACAATGAGCAGTTCTTC.

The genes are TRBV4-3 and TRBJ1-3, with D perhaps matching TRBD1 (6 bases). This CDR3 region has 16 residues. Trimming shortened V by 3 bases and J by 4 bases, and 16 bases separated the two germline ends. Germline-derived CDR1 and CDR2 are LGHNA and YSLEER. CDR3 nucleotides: TGCGCCAGCAGCCAGGTGGTAGGGGGTATCGGAAACACCATATATTTT. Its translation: CASSQVVGGIGNTIYF.

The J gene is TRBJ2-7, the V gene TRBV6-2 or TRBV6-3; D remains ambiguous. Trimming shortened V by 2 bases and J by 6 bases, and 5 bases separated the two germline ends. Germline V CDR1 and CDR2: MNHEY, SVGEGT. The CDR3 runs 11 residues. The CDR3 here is CASSYPSEQYF. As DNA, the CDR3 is TGTGCCAGCAGTTACCCGAGCGAGCAGTACTTC.

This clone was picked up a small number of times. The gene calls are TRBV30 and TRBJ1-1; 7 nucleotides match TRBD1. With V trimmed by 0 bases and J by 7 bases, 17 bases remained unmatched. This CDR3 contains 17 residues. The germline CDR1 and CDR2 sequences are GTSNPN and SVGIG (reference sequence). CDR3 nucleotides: TGTGCCTGGAGTGTACGGTGGGTGGGCAGGGGGAATCTTGAAGCTTTCTTT. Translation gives CAWSVRWVGRGNLEAFF.